The clone carrying this T cell receptor beta chain has ten or more counts. Its cognate antigen is unknown. The data derive from a study of post-analysis software for immune sequencing data. Study in general: The cohort encompassed relapsing-remitting, secondary progressive and progressive-relapsing multiple sclerosis disease courses.

Unique molecular identifiers were built into the TCR beta cDNA libraries. Hundreds of thousands of cDNA molecules came from roughly 0.93 to 9.6 million T cells. A single record per CDR3 protein comes from TCRdb applying MiXCR to the PCR reads. The profile shows about 190,000 distinct CDR3 sequences, roughly 30% of them singletons. General study results and limits: The study found TRBV5-6, TRBV5-1 and TRBV20-1 among roughly 5 TRBV segments more frequent in patients than controls.

The CDR3 runs 16 residues. Germline loops: CDR1 DFQATT, CDR2 SNEGSKA (reference sequence). After removal of 6 bases from V and 2 bases from J, the junction contained 14 bases not matched to a gene. This TCR derives from a girl between 2 and 17 years old with multiple sclerosis. J is TRBJ2-5 and V is TRBV20-1, with 8 bases lining up with TRBD2. The specimen was blood. The CDR3 region has the DNA TGCAGTGCCCCGAGTTTAGGTAGCGGGGTACAAGAGACCCAGTACTTC. Translated, it gives CSAPSLGSGVQETQYF.